This entry lists 20 T cell receptor beta chains sequenced from one sample in a study of blood T cell repertoires in COVID-19. TCRdb keeps only in-frame clones here, not all; method: immunoSEQ multiplex PCR. Among some 180,000 clones listed, roughly 80% were seen once. Sequencing input: peripheral blood. The receptors were gathered from a woman between 40 and 55 years old with COVID-19, enrolled during active disease.

The chain employs TRBV9 and TRBJ2-1; tentative D call: TRBD2 (6 bases). CDR1 is SGDLS and CDR2 is YYNGEE in the germline V gene. V gave up 3 bases and J gave up 1 base, with 8 bases separating them. The CDR3 consists of 14 residues. The CDR3 DNA reads TGTGCCAGCAGCGGGAGGGATTCCTACAATGAGCAGTTCTTC. It specifies CASSGRDSYNEQFF.

This chain joins TRBV5-1 and TRBJ1-2; 8 bases map to TRBD1. J was trimmed by 0 bases and V by 2 bases; bases with no gene match: 3. CDR3 length: 15 residues. CDR1 and CDR2 from the germline V gene are SGHRS and YFSETQ. CDR3: CASSLWTGSNYGYTF. The CDR3 DNA sequence: TGCGCCAGCAGCTTATGGACAGGGTCTAACTATGGCTACACCTTC. The variable domain in full, completed from reference TRBV5-1 and TRBJ1-2, reads KAGVTQTPRYLIKTRGQQVTLSCSPISGHRSVSWYQQTPGQGLQFLFEYFSETQRNKGNFPGRFSGRQFSNSRSEMNVSTLELGDSALYLCASSLWTGSNYGYTFGSGTRLTVV.

The rearrangement links TRBV7-8 to TRBJ1-5, with D perhaps TRBD1 (6 bases). The CDR3 has 17 amino acids. V shed 2 bases and J shed 5 bases, with 19 bases lying between them. Germline values: CDR1 SGHVS, CDR2 FQNEAQ. The CDR3 sequence is CASSLRWGQGRDQPQHF. CDR3 coding DNA: TGTGCCAGCAGCTTACGGTGGGGGCAGGGGAGGGATCAGCCCCAGCATTTT.

The chain employs TRBV20-1 and TRBJ1-2; maybe TRBD1 (6 bases). V dropped 7 bases and J dropped 13 bases, with 13 bases sitting between them. The CDR3 contains 9 residues. Germline values: CDR1 DFQATT, CDR2 SNEGSKA (reference sequence). CDR3 protein: CSGGGTGTF. The CDR3 DNA reads TGCAGTGGCGGGGGCACCGGCACCTTC.

This clone was recorded only once. The rearrangement uses TRBV6-5 and TRBJ1-3; maybe TRBD1 (6 bases). Trimming took 7 bases from V and 0 from J, leaving 13 bases between them. Germline V gene lookup returns CDR1 MNHEY and CDR2 SVGAGI. The length of the CDR3 is 15 residues. Written as DNA, the CDR3 is TGTGCCAGCAAGCGGGGGCCGAGCTCTGGAAACACCATATATTTT. It specifies CASKRGPSSGNTIYF.

This chain joins TRBV5-6 and TRBJ1-2, with 7 bases aligning to TRBD1. The germline CDR1 and CDR2 sequences are SGHDT and YYEEEE. V lost 4 bases to trimming and J lost 4 bases; unmatched junction nucleotides: 4. This CDR3 region has 13 residues. Here the CDR3 DNA reads TGTGCCAGCAGCACGGACAGGAGCTATGGCTACACCTTC. Encoded protein: CASSTDRSYGYTF.

This clone was counted between two and nine times. The V call is TRBV29-1, the J call TRBJ1-4; 7 bases fit TRBD1. Germline V gives CDR1 SQVTM, CDR2 ANQGSEA. V shed 3 bases and J 6 bases; nucleotides not matched to a gene: 7. The CDR3 loop spans 14 amino acids. The CDR3 DNA reads TGCAGCGTTGAGGGGTTAGGGGGCGATGAAAAACTGTTTTTT. It encodes CSVEGLGGDEKLFF.

The chain links TRBV7-9 to TRBJ1-1; the match to TRBD1 covers 12 bases. Germline V gene sequence: CDR1 SEHNR, CDR2 FQNEAQ (reference sequence). J was trimmed by 6 bases and V by 4 bases; bases with no gene match: 12. This CDR3 has 17 residues. The CDR3 loop is CASSSGTGGALIPEAFF. As DNA, the CDR3 is TGTGCCAGCAGCTCTGGGACAGGGGGCGCGTTGATCCCTGAAGCTTTCTTT.

This rearrangement joins TRBV7-9 to TRBJ1-3; maybe TRBD1 (6 bases). Trimming left V 4 bases short and J 0 bases short, with 22 bases between. The CDR3 is 19 residues long. Looked up from germline, CDR1 is SEHNR and CDR2 is FQNEAQ (reference sequence). The CDR3 here is CASSSIRDTRIFSGNTIYF. For the CDR3, the DNA is TGTGCCAGCAGCTCAATCCGGGACACTAGGATCTTCTCTGGAAACACCATATATTTT.

The chain has TRBV30 and TRBJ1-5; D might be TRBD1 (6 bases). The V end lost 5 bases, the J end lost 4 bases, and 21 bases lay between the germline ends. The CDR3 is 16 amino acids. Germline CDR1 and CDR2: GTSNPN and SVGIG (reference sequence). CDR3 nucleotides: TGTGCCTGGTCCCTCTTGGGGGTTCAGGGGAATCAGCCCCAGCATTTT. Amino acid sequence: CAWSLLGVQGNQPQHF.

In nucleotides, the CDR3 is TGTGCCAGCAGCGAAACGGGACTAGCGAACAATGAGCAGTTCTTC. This translates into CASSETGLANNEQFF. This chain links TRBV7-8 with TRBJ2-1, with TRBD2 identical over 10 bases. The length of the CDR3 is 15 residues. Germline V gene sequence: CDR1 SGHVS, CDR2 FQNEAQ. V gave up 5 bases and J gave up 5 bases; unmatched junction bases: 6.

The chain links TRBV6-5 to TRBJ1-5; 9 bases line up with TRBD1. This CDR3 is 15 amino acids long. Germline loops: CDR1 MNHEY, CDR2 SVGAGI. V gave up 10 bases and J gave up 3 bases; unmatched junction bases: 10. The CDR3 coding sequence is TGTGCCATCAAAATAGGACAGGGGAACAATCAGCCCCAGCATTTT. Its translation: CAIKIGQGNNQPQHF.

J is TRBJ2-1 and V is TRBV5-1; a possible D gene is TRBD2 (5 bases). There are 13 residues in the CDR3. Germline CDR1 and CDR2: SGHRS and YFSETQ. The ends were cut back, 4 bases at V and 9 bases at J, with 14 bases in the middle. The DNA of the CDR3 is TGCGCCAGCAGCGCGTTTAGCGCGGGTGAGCAGTTCTTC. Translated: CASSAFSAGEQFF.

The chain recombines TRBV11-2 with TRBJ2-1, with D maybe TRBD1 (6 bases). The V end was cut by 2 bases, the J end by 7 bases, with 15 bases between. The CDR3 runs to 15 residues. Germline CDR1 and CDR2: SGHAT and FQNNGV. This chain's CDR3 is CASSLLWGLGNEQFF. In DNA, the CDR3 is TGTGCCAGCAGCTTACTCTGGGGGCTCGGGAATGAGCAGTTCTTC. Combining the CDR3 with reference TRBV11-2 and TRBJ2-1 gives the whole variable domain EAGVAQSPRYKIIEKRQSVAFWCNPISGHATLYWYQQILGQGPKLLIQFQNNGVVDDSQLPKDRFSAERLKGVDSTLKIQPAKLEDSAVYLCASSLLWGLGNEQFFGPGTRLTVL.

J is TRBJ2-7 and V is TRBV15; 11 bases are a match to TRBD2. The germline gives CDR1 LNHNV, CDR2 YYDKDF (reference sequence). With V trimmed by 4 bases and J by 3 bases, 5 bases remained unmatched. CDR3 size: 15 residues. The CDR3 DNA reads as TGTGCCACCAGCACAAGAGGGACTAGCGGCTACGAGCAGTACTTC. As protein: CATSTRGTSGYEQYF.

The V and J genes are TRBV10-1 and TRBJ2-5; 14 nucleotides match TRBD2. The germline gives CDR1 WNHNN, CDR2 SYGVQD (reference sequence). V lost 0 bases to trimming and J lost 5 bases; unmatched junction nucleotides: 8. The CDR3 sequence is 18 residues long. The CDR3 DNA follows: TGCGCCAGCAGTGAGTCGGGGACTAGCGGGGGTGTGGGGGAGACCCAGTACTTC. This codes for CASSESGTSGGVGETQYF.

Only a few counts were recorded for this clone. The chain uses TRBV10-1 and TRBJ2-1; D gene unclear. The V end was cut by 0 bases, the J end by 8 bases, with 11 bases between. The germline V gene has CDR1 WNHNN and CDR2 SYGVQD (reference sequence). This CDR3 is built from 14 residues. CDR3 region: CASSESGRLHEQFF. The CDR3, as DNA: TGCGCCAGCAGTGAGTCGGGCAGGCTGCATGAGCAGTTCTTC.

J is TRBJ2-5 and V is TRBV20-1; 7 bases are shared with TRBD2. V shed 6 bases, J shed 4 bases, and the junction held 2 bases outside the gene matches. CDR3 length equals 11 residues. Germline CDR1 is DFQATT and CDR2 is SNEGSKA (reference sequence). This chain's CDR3 is CSARLAETQYF. CDR3 in DNA: TGCAGTGCACGACTAGCAGAGACCCAGTACTTC.

This chain joins TRBV24-1 and TRBJ1-2, with 7 bases matching TRBD1. Germline loops: CDR1 KGHDR, CDR2 SFDVKD. Germline trimming cut 3 bases from V and 7 bases from J; bases unmatched to any gene: 7. CDR3 length: 14 amino acids. CDR3 loop: CATSDMGDSGGYTF. In DNA, the CDR3 is TGTGCCACCAGTGATATGGGGGACAGCGGTGGCTACACCTTC.

This clone was seen once. Sequence at one end of the junction differs from germline and may be a read error. The V and J genes are TRBV7-7 and TRBJ2-2; 8 bases agree with TRBD1. Germline lookup yields CDR1 SSHAT and CDR2 FNYEAQ (reference sequence). The CDR3 consists of 17 residues. The CDR3 reads CASSPRTGFANTGELFF. CDR3 nucleotide sequence: TGTGCTAGCAGCCCGAGGACAGGGTTCGCGAACACCGGGGAGCTGTTTTTT. Full variable domain (outside the CDR3, taken from reference TRBV7-7 and TRBJ2-2): GAGVSQSPRYKVTKRGQDVTLRCDPISSHATLYWYQQALGQGPEFLTYFNYEAQPDKSGLPSDRFSAERPEGSISTLTIQRTEQRDSAMYRCASSPRTGFANTGELFFGEGSRLTVL.